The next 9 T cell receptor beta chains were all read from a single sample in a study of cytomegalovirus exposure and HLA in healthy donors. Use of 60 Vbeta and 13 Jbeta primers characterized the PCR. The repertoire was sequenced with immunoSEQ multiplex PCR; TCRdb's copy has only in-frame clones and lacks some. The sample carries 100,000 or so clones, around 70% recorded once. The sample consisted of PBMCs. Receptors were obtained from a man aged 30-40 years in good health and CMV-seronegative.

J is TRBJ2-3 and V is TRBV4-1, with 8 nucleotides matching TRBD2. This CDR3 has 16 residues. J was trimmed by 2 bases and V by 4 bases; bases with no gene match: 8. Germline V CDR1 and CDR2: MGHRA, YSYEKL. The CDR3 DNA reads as TGCGCCAGCAGCCCCCGGGGGGGCATGGTCACAGATACGCAGTATTTT. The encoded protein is CASSPRGGMVTDTQYF.

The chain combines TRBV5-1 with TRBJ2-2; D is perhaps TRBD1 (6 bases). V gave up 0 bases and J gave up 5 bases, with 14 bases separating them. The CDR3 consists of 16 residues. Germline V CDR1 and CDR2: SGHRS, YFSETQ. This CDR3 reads CASSLAKDSWTGELFF. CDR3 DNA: TGCGCCAGCAGCTTGGCCAAGGACAGCTGGACCGGGGAGCTGTTTTTT.

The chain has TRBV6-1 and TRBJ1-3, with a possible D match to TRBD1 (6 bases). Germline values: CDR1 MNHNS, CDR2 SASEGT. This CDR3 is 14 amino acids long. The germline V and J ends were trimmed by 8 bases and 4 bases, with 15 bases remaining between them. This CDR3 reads CASFQTGSGNTIYF. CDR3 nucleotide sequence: TGTGCCAGCTTTCAGACAGGCTCCGGAAACACCATATATTTT.

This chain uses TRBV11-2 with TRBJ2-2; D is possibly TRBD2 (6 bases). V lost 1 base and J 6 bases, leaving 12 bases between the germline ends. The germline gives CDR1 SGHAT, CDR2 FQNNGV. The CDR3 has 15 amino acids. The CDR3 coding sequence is TGTGCCAGCAGCTTAGGGGGGGTAAGGGCCGGGGAGCTGTTTTTT. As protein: CASSLGGVRAGELFF.

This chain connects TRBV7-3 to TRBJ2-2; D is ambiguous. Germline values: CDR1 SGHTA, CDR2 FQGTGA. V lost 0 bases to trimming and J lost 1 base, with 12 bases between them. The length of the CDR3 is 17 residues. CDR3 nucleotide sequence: TGTGCCAGCAGCTTAACTGCTAGTGAAGGGAACACCGGGGAGCTGTTTTTT. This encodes CASSLTASEGNTGELFF.

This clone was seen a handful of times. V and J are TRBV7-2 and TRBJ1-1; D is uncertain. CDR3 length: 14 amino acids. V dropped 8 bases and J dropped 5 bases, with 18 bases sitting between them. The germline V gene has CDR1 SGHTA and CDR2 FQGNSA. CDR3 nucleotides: TGTGCCAGCCTAAGGTTCCTCAGAGGGACTGAAGCTTTCTTT. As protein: CASLRFLRGTEAFF.

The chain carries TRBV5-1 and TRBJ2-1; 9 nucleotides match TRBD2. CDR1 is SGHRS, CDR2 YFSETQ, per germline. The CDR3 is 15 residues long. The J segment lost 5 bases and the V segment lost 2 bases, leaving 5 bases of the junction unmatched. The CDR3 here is CASSLLAGVNNEQFF. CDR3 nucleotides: TGCGCCAGCAGCTTATTAGCGGGGGTAAACAATGAGCAGTTCTTC.

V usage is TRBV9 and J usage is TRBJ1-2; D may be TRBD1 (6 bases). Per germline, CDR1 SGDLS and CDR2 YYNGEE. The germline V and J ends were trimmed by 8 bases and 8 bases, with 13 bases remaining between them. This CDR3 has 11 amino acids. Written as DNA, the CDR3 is TGTGCCAGTAGGGGGGGACACGGCTACACCTTC. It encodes CASRGGHGYTF.

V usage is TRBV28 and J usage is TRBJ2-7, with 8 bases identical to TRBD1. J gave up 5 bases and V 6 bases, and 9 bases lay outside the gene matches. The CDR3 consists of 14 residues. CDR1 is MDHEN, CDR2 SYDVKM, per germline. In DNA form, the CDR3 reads TGTGCCAGCAGCCAGGGGGCTTCTAACAACGAGCAGTACTTC. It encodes CASSQGASNNEQYF.